Described below is a single T cell receptor (beta chain) sequence and its context. The antigen remains undetermined. The entry originates in a study of blood T cells in healthy people across ages. Drawn from each donor were approximately 10 milliliters of peripheral blood. Together with a sample-barcoded 5' primer, a J-beta primer mix was included in a second PCR lasting roughly 6 to 12 cycles. TCRdb re-analysed the 5' RACE reads in MiXCR, keeping a single row per CDR3 protein. In the table there are about 1.6 million distinct CDR3 sequences, 30% to 35% of which are singletons. Germline V lookup: CDR1 MGHRA, CDR2 YSYEKL. Trimming cost V 2 bases and J 1 base; bases outside gene matches: 12. The CDR3 sequence is 18 residues long. The study's findings and limits: Naive T cell percentage by flow cytometry tracked strongly with beta diversity. CMV infection status of these donors was not known.

Specimen: blood. This TCR was sampled from a woman aged 25 to 39 in good health. The J gene is TRBJ1-1, the V gene TRBV4-1; 8 bases line up with TRBD1. The CDR3 protein is CASSQTPGQGLGNTEAFF. CDR3 DNA sequence: TGCGCCAGCAGCCAAACACCCGGACAGGGTTTGGGGAACACTGAAGCTTTCTTT.